This T cell receptor beta chain was sequenced for a study of technical replicates of blood from several donors (dated by TCRdb to about 2017). The library was produced with the immunoSEQ multiplex PCR assay. The table comes from immuneACCESS by way of TCRdb, which keeps in-frame sequences with V and J called. Part of the clones is missing from these tables; in studies checked, under half for an unresolved V gene and the rest for unknown reasons. This sample gives about 81,000 clones in total; over 75% of them show up just once. The top ten clones comprise around 3.9% of the sample. V gives up 0 bases and J gives up 9 bases, and the segment between their germline ends measures 12 bases. For CDR1 and CDR2, the germline V gene lists SGDLS and YYNGEE. Measured from the cysteine to the phenylalanine, the CDR3 is 13 residues long. The read is trimmed to its CDR3 DNA, 39 bases read in frame from base 1.

A word on this clone: This receptor's antigen is unknown. No base qualities exist here, and no much larger clone lies one base off it.

Sequenced input: PBMCs. The sequence was obtained from a human donor in good health. Some clones in this sample may be carry-over from other donors' samples. The chain is assembled from TRBV9 and TRBJ1-1; 5 matching bases give a weak D call of TRBD1. The nucleotide sequence is given as TGTGCCAGCAGCGTAGTCAGGGCATATCAAGCTTTCTTT. The translation is CASSVVRAYQAFF.